This T cell receptor beta chain was captured in a study of T cell responses to AZD1222 COVID-19 vaccine. Overall study findings and caveats: Clonal diversity was possibly underestimated, and the donors were mostly white British, with more females. CD4 TCRs associated with vaccination spanned spike, dominating at 160-218 and 743-854.

To note about this clone: The antigen is undetermined.

V shed 5 bases and J shed 0 bases, with 21 bases lying between them. The germline V gene encodes CDR1 SGHTA and CDR2 FQGNSA. The CDR3 is made up of 18 amino acids. Assay: immunoSEQ multiplex PCR; the TCRdb copy retains only in-frame clones and omits some. The data contain more than 95,000 clones, around 90% of them singletons. Sample: peripheral blood, taken on day 0 of AZD1222 vaccination. The chain couples TRBV7-2 to TRBJ2-3; D tentatively fits TRBD1 or TRBD2 (5 bases each). The receptor comes from an adult in good health. Written as DNA, the CDR3 is TGTGCCAGCAGCCCCTCACTGTGGGGGACGACTAGCACAGATACGCAGTATTTT. Its protein product is CASSPSLWGTTSTDTQYF.